Listed here are 7 T cell receptor beta chains from one sample, sequenced in a study of blood T cells in healthy people across ages. Together with a sample-barcoded 5' primer, a J-beta primer mix was included in a second PCR lasting about 7 to 11 cycles. TCRdb called the 5' RACE reads again in MiXCR, with one record for every CDR3 protein. The table has some 550,000 distinct CDR3 sequences, around 48% seen once; the top ten hold approximately 25%. The sample comprised blood. Every receptor here comes from a man older than 75 in good health.

In this sample, this clonotype turned up a few times. V usage is TRBV5-6 and J usage is TRBJ2-1, with 13 bases lining up with TRBD2. Unmatched junction bases numbered 3, after V lost 1 base and J lost 5 bases. CDR1 is SGHDT, CDR2 YYEEEE, per germline. The CDR3 is made up of 16 amino acids. The CDR3 loop is CASSLLGTSGNNEQFF. In DNA, the CDR3 is TGTGCCAGCAGCTTGCTAGGGACTAGCGGGAACAATGAGCAGTTCTTC.

Note on this clonotype: This could be a read error, since a much larger clone is one nucleotide away. The chain couples TRBV6-5 to TRBJ1-1; TRBD1 agrees at 7 bases. The germline V gene encodes CDR1 MNHEY and CDR2 SVGAGI. The ends lost 4 bases at V and 4 bases at J; junction bases unmatched: 9. The CDR3 contains 15 residues. CDR3 sequence (DNA): TGTGCCAGCAGTTTCCCAGGGGGGATGAGCACTGAAGCTTTCTTT. Translated: CASSFPGGMSTEAFF.

The rearrangement joins TRBV20-1 to TRBJ2-3, with 11 bases aligning to TRBD2. Germline assignment: CDR1 DFQATT and CDR2 SNEGSKA (reference sequence). After removal of 4 bases from V and 4 bases from J, the junction contained 4 bases not matched to a gene. The CDR3 covers 14 residues. The CDR3 here is CSAISGGAPDTQYF. DNA for the CDR3: TGCAGTGCTATTAGCGGGGGGGCCCCAGATACGCAGTATTTT.

The chain uses TRBV18 and TRBJ1-1; 8 positions match TRBD1. This CDR3 has 12 residues. The V segment lost 8 bases and the J segment 8 bases; nucleotides outside the gene matches: 7. Germline lookup yields CDR1 KGHSH and CDR2 LQKENI. The CDR3 loop is CASAPWTGEAFF. In nucleotides, the CDR3 is TGTGCCAGCGCGCCCTGGACAGGGGAAGCTTTCTTT.

The J gene is TRBJ2-3, the V gene TRBV20-1; D remains ambiguous. The V end was cut by 1 base, the J end by 0 bases, with 11 bases between. This CDR3 region has 15 residues. CDR1 is DFQATT, CDR2 SNEGSKA, per germline (reference sequence). In DNA, the CDR3 is TGCAGTGCTAGAGGCGGCACTACTAGCACAGATACGCAGTATTTT. Translating it yields CSARGGTTSTDTQYF.

This clonotype came up many times. J is TRBJ1-5 and V is TRBV12-3 or TRBV12-4; the D gene is possibly TRBD1 (5 bases). With 1 base removed from V and 5 bases from J, the gap between germline ends came to 9 bases. The CDR3 is 14 residues long. The CDR3 here is CASSLGQRDQPQHF. Here the CDR3 DNA reads TGTGCCAGCAGTTTAGGACAGAGGGATCAGCCCCAGCATTTT.

The rearrangement joins TRBV6-5 to TRBJ1-1; D unresolved. V was clipped by 6 bases and J by 1 base, with 18 bases between them. CDR1 and CDR2 (germline): MNHEY, SVGAGI. The CDR3 spans 16 residues. The CDR3 DNA sequence: TGTGCCAGCAGCCGACGGGTGAATAACGGGAACACTGAAGCTTTCTTT. It translates to CASSRRVNNGNTEAFF.